A selection of T cell receptor beta chains follows, all from one sample in a study of T cell repertoires in cytomegalovirus infection. TCRdb itself ran the reads through MiXCR, one entry per CDR3 protein. Of about 920,000 distinct CDR3 sequences listed, about a third are singletons. These receptors have no known antigen. This sample comprised cultured CD8+ T cells from PBMCs, obtained from culture after CMV antigen stimulation. These TCRs come from a human donor in good health (CMV status not recorded). Some clones in this sample may be carry-over from other donors' samples. Each CDR3 is given with its conserved first and last residue. A D gene is named only where the DNA matches it firmly. A row's size may be missing; if present it is once, few, many or a size class.

D | J | size | V | CDR3 | DNA
- | TRBJ1-1 | - | TRBV15 | CATSRVGFGQNTEAFF | TGTGCTACCAGCAGAGTGGGATTTGGTCAGAACACTGAAGCTTTCTTT
- | TRBJ2-2 | - | TRBV10-3 | CAIRQDANTGELFF | TGTGCCATCAGACAGGACGCGAACACCGGGGAGCTGTTTTTT
- | TRBJ1-2 | - | TRBV19 | CASVSRDLNYGYTF | TGTGCCAGTGTCAGCCGGGACCTTAACTATGGCTACACCTTC
- | TRBJ2-1 | - | TRBV6-1 | CASSKDSSYEQFF | TGTGCCAGCAGCAAAGATTCTAGCTATGAGCAGTTCTTC
- | TRBJ2-2 | - | TRBV5-5 | CASSLEVSTGELFF | TGTGCCAGCAGCTTGGAGGTTTCCACCGGGGAGCTGTTTTTT
TRBD2 | TRBJ2-1 | many | TRBV7-8 | CASSRELAGNNEQFF | TGTGCCAGCAGCCGGGAGCTAGCGGGGAACAATGAGCAGTTCTTC
- | TRBJ2-5 | few | TRBV20-1 | CSARGDKETQYF | TGCAGTGCTAGAGGAGACAAAGAGACCCAGTACTTC
TRBD2 | TRBJ2-3 | once | TRBV4-2 | CASSQVAGTTDTQYF | TGTGCCAGCAGCCAAGTAGCGGGGACGACAGATACGCAGTATTTT
- | TRBJ2-3 | many | TRBV7-8 | CASSPIGGFGGSTDTQYF | TGTGCCAGCAGCCCAATAGGGGGTTTTGGGGGGAGCACAGATACGCAGTATTTT
- | TRBJ2-1 | - | TRBV4-1 | CASSQRGSNNEQFF | TGCGCCAGCAGCCAAAGGGGGTCGAACAATGAGCAGTTCTTC
- | TRBJ2-1 | - | TRBV4-3 | CASSPSRGNEQFF | TGCGCCAGCAGCCCTTCAAGGGGCAATGAGCAGTTCTTC
- | TRBJ2-2 | - | TRBV19 | CASSIAGAAFTGELFF | TGTGCCAGTAGTATCGCTGGGGCAGCCTTCACCGGGGAGCTGTTTTTT
- | TRBJ1-2 | once | TRBV7-4 | CASSPDRGHSYYGYTF | TGTGCCAGCAGCCCCGACCGGGGACACTCATACTATGGCTACACCTTC
TRBD1 | TRBJ2-1 | - | TRBV20-1 | CSARGTGVIYNEQFF | TGCAGTGCTAGAGGGACAGGGGTTATCTACAATGAGCAGTTCTTC
- | TRBJ2-4 | many | TRBV12-3/TRBV12-4 | CASSLLGVKNIQYF | TGTGCCAGCAGTTTGCTGGGAGTCAAAAACATTCAGTACTTC
- | TRBJ2-7 | few | TRBV27 | CASGWSSYEQYF | TGTGCCAGCGGGTGGTCGTCCTACGAGCAGTACTTC
- | TRBJ1-6 | few | TRBV27 | CASSLRQVNSPLHF | TGTGCCAGCAGTTTGCGACAAGTCAATTCACCCCTCCACTTT
TRBD1 | TRBJ1-1 | - | TRBV10-3 | CAIRGQGARETEAFF | TGTGCCATCAGAGGGCAGGGGGCGAGGGAAACTGAAGCTTTCTTT
- | TRBJ2-2 | few | TRBV20-1 | CSAPNVTGELFF | TGCAGTGCACCGAATGTCACCGGGGAGCTGTTTTTT
- | TRBJ1-1 | - | TRBV25-1 | CASSASGSTEAFF | TGTGCCAGCAGTGCTTCTGGGTCTACTGAAGCTTTCTTT
TRBD1 | TRBJ1-5 | few | TRBV4-1 | CASSQGYQGGYQPQHF | TGCGCCAGCAGCCAAGGGTATCAGGGGGGGTATCAGCCCCAGCATTTT
- | TRBJ2-1 | - | TRBV20-1 | CSAGGTASSYNEQFF | TGCAGTGCTGGGGGGACAGCTAGCTCCTACAATGAGCAGTTCTTC
- | TRBJ2-2 | few | TRBV4-1 | CASSHIGELFF | TGCGCCAGCAGCCACATCGGGGAGCTGTTTTTT
- | TRBJ2-7 | few | TRBV2 | CASKVDGLYEQYF | TGTGCCAGCAAAGTGGACGGACTCTACGAGCAGTACTTC
- | TRBJ1-1 | few | TRBV12-5 | CASGLPQGGTEAFF | TGTGCTAGTGGTCTCCCCCAGGGTGGGACTGAAGCTTTCTTT
- | TRBJ1-1 | - | TRBV12-3/TRBV12-4 | CASSLLTGVKTEAFF | TGTGCCAGCAGTTTATTAACGGGGGTGAAGACTGAAGCTTTCTTT
TRBD2 | TRBJ2-3 | - | TRBV28 | CASSLETSGPTDTQYF | TGTGCCAGCAGTTTGGAAACTAGCGGGCCCACAGATACGCAGTATTTT
- | TRBJ1-3 | few | TRBV7-2 | CASSPAGAGGNTIYF | TGTGCCAGCAGCCCCGCCGGGGCTGGGGGAAACACCATATATTTT
- | TRBJ2-5 | - | TRBV5-1 | CASSLLDSEETQYF | TGCGCCAGCAGCTTGTTGGACAGCGAAGAGACCCAGTACTTC
TRBD2 | TRBJ2-1 | - | TRBV6-2/TRBV6-3 | CASRDIAGGQNEQFF | TGTGCCAGCAGGGATATAGCGGGGGGGCAGAATGAGCAGTTCTTC
- | TRBJ1-5 | few | TRBV28 | CASSSLVLNQPQHF | TGTGCCAGCAGTTCCTTGGTGCTCAATCAGCCCCAGCATTTT
- | TRBJ2-3 | - | TRBV28 | CASQALGDTQYF | TGTGCCAGCCAGGCCCTCGGGGATACGCAGTATTTT
- | TRBJ2-1 | few | TRBV14 | CASSPETYNEQFF | TGTGCCAGCAGCCCTGAGACCTACAATGAGCAGTTCTTC
TRBD2 | TRBJ2-7 | - | TRBV5-1 | CASSPDTTSGYSYEQYF | TGCGCCAGCAGCCCGGACACGACTAGCGGATATTCCTACGAGCAGTACTTC
TRBD1 | TRBJ1-1 | - | TRBV27 | CASSWDSRNTEAFF | TGTGCCAGCAGCTGGGACAGCCGAAACACTGAAGCTTTCTTT
TRBD2 | TRBJ2-5 | - | TRBV14 | CASSLLLAGMETQYF | TGTGCCAGCAGCCTGTTGTTAGCGGGGATGGAGACCCAGTACTTC
TRBD1 | TRBJ1-6 | few | TRBV4-3 | CASSQLGQDLNSPLHF | TGCGCCAGCAGCCAACTAGGACAGGATCTTAATTCACCCCTCCACTTT
TRBD1 | TRBJ1-5 | - | TRBV15 | CATGDRGDSNQPQHF | TGTGCCACCGGGGACAGGGGCGATAGCAATCAGCCCCAGCATTTT
TRBD1 | TRBJ2-7 | - | TRBV7-9 | CASSLRAQGDEQYF | TGTGCCAGCAGCTTAAGGGCCCAGGGGGACGAGCAGTACTTC
- | TRBJ1-6 | many | TRBV4-2 | CASSHMDSPLHF | TGTGCCAGCAGCCACATGGATTCACCCCTCCACTTT
TRBD1 | TRBJ2-7 | - | TRBV15 | CATSLRGQGYEQYF | TGTGCCACCAGCCTGAGGGGACAGGGCTACGAGCAGTACTTC
TRBD1 | TRBJ1-4 | few | TRBV28 | CASSPLRDRGPQGTNEKLFF | TGTGCCAGCAGCCCACTCCGGGACAGGGGGCCTCAGGGGACTAATGAAAAACTGTTTTTT